Listed here is a single T cell receptor (beta chain). The sample is drawn from a study of blood T cell repertoires in COVID-19. Sequencing was performed with immunoSEQ multiplex PCR; in TCRdb, only in-frame clones are kept and a portion is missing. The sample has about 240,000 clones; 82% are singletons. The CDR3 is 15 residues long. V gave up 4 bases and J gave up 2 bases; unmatched junction bases: 9. Germline CDR1 is SGHRS and CDR2 is YFSETQ. This chain connects TRBV5-1 to TRBJ2-7; 7 nucleotides match TRBD1. The source material was peripheral blood. The sequence derives from a woman in her sixties with active or convalescent COVID-19. CDR3 bases: TGCGCCAGCAGCCGGGTCGGGGACAGACCCTACGAGCAGTACTTC. Residues: CASSRVGDRPYEQYF.